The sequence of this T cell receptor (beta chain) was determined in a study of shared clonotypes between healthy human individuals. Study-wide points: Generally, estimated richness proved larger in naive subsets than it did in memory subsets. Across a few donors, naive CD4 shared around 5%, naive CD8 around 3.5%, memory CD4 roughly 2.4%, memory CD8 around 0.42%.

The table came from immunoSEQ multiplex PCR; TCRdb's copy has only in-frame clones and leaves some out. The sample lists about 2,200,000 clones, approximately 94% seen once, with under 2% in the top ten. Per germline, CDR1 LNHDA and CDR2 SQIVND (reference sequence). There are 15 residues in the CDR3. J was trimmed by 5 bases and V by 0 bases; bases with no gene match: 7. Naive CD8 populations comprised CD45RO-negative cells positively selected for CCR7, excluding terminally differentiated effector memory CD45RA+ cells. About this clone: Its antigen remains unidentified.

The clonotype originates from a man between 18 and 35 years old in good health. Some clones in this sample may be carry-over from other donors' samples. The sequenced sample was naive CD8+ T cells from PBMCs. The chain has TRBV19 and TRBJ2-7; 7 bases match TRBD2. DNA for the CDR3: TGTGCCAGTAGTATAGAGGGCGGGAGATTCCACGAGCAGTACTTC. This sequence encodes CASSIEGGRFHEQYF.